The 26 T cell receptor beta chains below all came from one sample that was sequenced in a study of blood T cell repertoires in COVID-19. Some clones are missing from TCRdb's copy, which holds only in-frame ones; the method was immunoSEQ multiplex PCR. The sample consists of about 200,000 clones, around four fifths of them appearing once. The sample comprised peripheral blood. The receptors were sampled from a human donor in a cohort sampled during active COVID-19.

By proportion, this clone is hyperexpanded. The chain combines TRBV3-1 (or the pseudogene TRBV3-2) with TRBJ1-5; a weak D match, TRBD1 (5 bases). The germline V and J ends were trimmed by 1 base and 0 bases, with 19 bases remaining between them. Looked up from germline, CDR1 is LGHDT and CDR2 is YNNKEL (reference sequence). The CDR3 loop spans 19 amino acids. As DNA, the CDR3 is TGTGCCAGCAGCCAAGGGGGGGTCGGCCCGATCGGTAGCAATCAGCCCCAGCATTTT. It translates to CASSQGGVGPIGSNQPQHF.

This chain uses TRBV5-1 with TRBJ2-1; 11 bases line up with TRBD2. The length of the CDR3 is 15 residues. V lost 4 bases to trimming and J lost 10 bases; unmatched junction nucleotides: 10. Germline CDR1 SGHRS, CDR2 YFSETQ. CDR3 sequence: CASSPGGLAASEQFF. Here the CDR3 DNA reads TGCGCCAGCAGCCCGGGGGGACTAGCGGCGAGCGAGCAGTTCTTC.

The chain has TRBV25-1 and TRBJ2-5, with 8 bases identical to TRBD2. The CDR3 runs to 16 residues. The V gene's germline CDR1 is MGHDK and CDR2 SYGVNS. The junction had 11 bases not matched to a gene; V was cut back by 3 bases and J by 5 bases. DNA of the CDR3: TGTGCCAGCAGTGACCGACTAGCGAGGGAGAGGGAGACCCAGTACTTC. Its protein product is CASSDRLARERETQYF. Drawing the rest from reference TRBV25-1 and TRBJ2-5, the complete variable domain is EADIYQTPRYLVIGTGKKITLECSQTMGHDKMYWYQQDPGMELHLIHYSYGVNSTEKGDLSSESTVSRIRTEHFPLTLESARPSHTSQYLCASSDRLARERETQYFGPGTRLLVL.

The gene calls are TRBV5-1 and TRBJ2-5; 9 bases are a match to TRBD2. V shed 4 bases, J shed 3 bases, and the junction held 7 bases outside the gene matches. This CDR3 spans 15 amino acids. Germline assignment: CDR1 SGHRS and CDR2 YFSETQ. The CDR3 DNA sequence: TGCGCCAGCAGCATAGCGGGAGCACTCAAAGAGACCCAGTACTTC. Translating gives CASSIAGALKETQYF.

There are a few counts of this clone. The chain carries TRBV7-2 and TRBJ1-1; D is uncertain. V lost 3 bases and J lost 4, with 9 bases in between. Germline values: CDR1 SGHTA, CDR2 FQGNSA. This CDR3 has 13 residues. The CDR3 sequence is CASSLSSGTEAFF. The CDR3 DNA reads TGTGCCAGCAGCTTGTCGAGTGGCACTGAAGCTTTCTTT.

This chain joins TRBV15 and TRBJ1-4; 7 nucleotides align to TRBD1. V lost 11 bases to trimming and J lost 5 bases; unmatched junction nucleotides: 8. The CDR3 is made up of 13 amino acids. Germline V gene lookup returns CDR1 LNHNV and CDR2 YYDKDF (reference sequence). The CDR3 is CASQTGRNEKLFF. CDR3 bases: TGTGCCTCACAGACAGGGCGAAATGAAAAACTGTTTTTT. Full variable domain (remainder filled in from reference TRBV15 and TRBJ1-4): DAMVIQNPRYQVTQFGKPVTLSCSQTLNHNVMYWYQQKSSQAPKLLFHYYDKDFNNEADTPDNFQSRRPNTSFCFLDIRSPGLGDTAMYLCASQTGRNEKLFFGSGTQLSVL.

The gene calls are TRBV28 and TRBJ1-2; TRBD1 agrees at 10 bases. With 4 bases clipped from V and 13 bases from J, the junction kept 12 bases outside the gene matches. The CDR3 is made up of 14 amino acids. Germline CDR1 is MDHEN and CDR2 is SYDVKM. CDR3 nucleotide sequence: TGTGCCAGCAGTTCGCCGGGACAGGGGAGTTGTTGCACCTTC. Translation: CASSSPGQGSCCTF.

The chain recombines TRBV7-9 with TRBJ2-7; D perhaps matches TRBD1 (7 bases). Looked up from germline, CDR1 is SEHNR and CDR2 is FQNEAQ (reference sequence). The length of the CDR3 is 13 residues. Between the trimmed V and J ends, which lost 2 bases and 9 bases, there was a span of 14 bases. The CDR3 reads CASSLNGRTGQYV. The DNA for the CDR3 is TGTGCCAGCAGCTTAAATGGGAGGACAGGGCAGTACGTC.

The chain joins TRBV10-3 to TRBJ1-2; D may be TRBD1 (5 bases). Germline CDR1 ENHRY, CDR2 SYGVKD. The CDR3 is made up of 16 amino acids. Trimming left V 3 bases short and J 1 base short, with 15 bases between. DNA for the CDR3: TGTGCCATCAGTGAAGGAGATTTGACAGATAACTATGGCTACACCTTC. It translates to CAISEGDLTDNYGYTF.

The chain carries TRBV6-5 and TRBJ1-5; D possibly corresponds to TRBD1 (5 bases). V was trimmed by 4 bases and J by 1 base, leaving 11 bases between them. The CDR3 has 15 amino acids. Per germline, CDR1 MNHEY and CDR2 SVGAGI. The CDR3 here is CASSFSRVSNQPQHF. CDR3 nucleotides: TGTGCCAGCAGTTTTAGCAGGGTGAGCAATCAGCCCCAGCATTTT.

CDR3 nucleotide sequence: TGTGCCAGCAGCGTAGACCACAGGGTTGAGCAGTTCTTC. Protein sequence: CASSVDHRVEQFF. The gene calls are TRBV9 and TRBJ2-7; TRBD1 might be the D (6 bases). The end of the DNA aligns better with TRBJ2-1, so the J call may be wrong. The germline CDR1 and CDR2 sequences are SGDLS and YYNGEE. The CDR3 loop spans 13 amino acids.

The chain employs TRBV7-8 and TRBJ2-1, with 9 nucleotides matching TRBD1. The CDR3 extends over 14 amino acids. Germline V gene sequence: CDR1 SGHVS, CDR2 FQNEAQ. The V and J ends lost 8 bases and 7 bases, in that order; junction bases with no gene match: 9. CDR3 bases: TGTGCCAGCTCCCGGGACAGGGATTTGAATGAGCAGTTCTTC. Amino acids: CASSRDRDLNEQFF.

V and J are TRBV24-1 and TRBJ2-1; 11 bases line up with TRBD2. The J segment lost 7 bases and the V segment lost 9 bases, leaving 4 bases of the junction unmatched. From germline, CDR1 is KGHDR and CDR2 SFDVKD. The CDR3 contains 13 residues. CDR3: CATLASGRNEQFF. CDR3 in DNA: TGTGCCACCCTAGCTAGCGGGAGGAATGAGCAGTTCTTC.

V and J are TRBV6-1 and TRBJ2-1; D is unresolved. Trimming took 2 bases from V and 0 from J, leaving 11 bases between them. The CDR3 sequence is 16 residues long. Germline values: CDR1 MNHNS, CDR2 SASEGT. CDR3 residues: CASSEYKQSSYNEQFF. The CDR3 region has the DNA TGTGCCAGCAGTGAATATAAGCAAAGCTCCTACAATGAGCAGTTCTTC.

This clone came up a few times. CDR3 residues: CATARGLQETQYF. The CDR3 DNA reads TGTGCCACCGCCAGGGGTCTACAAGAGACCCAGTACTTC. J is TRBJ2-5 and V is TRBV15; D perhaps matches TRBD1 (6 bases). The CDR3 has 13 amino acids. From germline, CDR1 is LNHNV and CDR2 YYDKDF (reference sequence). V lost 8 bases and J lost 2, with 12 bases in between.

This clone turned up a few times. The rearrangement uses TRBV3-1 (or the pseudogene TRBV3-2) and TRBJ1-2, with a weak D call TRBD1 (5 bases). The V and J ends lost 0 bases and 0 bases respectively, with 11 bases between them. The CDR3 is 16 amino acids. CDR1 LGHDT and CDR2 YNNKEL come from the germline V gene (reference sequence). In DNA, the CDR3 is TGTGCCAGCAGCCAAGATGGGGCAGGCTCTAACTATGGCTACACCTTC. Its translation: CASSQDGAGSNYGYTF.

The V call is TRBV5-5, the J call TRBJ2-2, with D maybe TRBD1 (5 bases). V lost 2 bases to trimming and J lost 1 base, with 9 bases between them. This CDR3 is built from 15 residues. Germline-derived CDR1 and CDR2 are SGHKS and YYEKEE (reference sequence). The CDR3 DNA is TGTGCCAGCAGCTTCTCCGGACAGAACACCGGGGAGCTGTTTTTT. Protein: CASSFSGQNTGELFF.

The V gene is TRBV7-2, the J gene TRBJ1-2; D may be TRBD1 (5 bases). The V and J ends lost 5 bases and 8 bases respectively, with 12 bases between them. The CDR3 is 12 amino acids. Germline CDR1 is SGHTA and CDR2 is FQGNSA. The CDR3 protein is CASSPEEGGYTF. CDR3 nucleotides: TGTGCCAGCAGCCCCGAGGAGGGGGGCTACACCTTC.

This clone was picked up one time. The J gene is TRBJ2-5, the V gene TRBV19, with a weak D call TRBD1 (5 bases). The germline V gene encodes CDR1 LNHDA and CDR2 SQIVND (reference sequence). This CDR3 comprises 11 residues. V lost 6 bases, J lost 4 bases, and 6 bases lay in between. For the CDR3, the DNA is TGTGCCAGTAGAAGGGGAGAGACCCAGTACTTC. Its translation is CASRRGETQYF.

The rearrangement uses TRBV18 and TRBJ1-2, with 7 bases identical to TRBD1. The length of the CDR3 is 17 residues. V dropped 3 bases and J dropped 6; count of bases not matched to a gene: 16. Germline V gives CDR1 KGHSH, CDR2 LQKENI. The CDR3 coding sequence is TGTGCCAGCTCACCTCGACAGGGCGGTACGGGTATTGATGGCTACACCTTC. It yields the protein CASSPRQGGTGIDGYTF.

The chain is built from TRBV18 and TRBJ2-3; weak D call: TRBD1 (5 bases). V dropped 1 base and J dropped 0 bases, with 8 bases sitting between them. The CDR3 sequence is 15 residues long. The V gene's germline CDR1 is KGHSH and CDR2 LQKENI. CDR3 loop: CASSPLTESTDTQYF. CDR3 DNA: TGTGCCAGCTCACCACTGACAGAGAGCACAGATACGCAGTATTTT. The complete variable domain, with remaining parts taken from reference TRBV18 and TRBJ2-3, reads NAGVMQNPRHLVRRRGQEARLRCSPMKGHSHVYWYRQLPEEGLKFMVYLQKENIIDESGMPKERFSAEFPKEGPSILRIQQVVRGDSAAYFCASSPLTESTDTQYFGPGTRLTVL.

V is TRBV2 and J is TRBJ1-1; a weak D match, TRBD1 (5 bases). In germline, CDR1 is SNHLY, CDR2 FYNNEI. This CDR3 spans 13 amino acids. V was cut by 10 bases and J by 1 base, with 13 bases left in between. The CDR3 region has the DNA TGTGCCACCGCCCGGGGGAAGAACACTGAAGCTTTCTTT. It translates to CATARGKNTEAFF.

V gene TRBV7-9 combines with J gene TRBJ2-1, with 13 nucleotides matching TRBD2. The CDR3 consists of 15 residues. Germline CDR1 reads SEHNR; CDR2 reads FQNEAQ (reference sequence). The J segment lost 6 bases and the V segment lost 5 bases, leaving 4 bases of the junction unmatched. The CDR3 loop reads CASSRTSGRGNEQFF. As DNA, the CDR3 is TGTGCCAGCAGCCGGACTAGCGGGAGAGGCAATGAGCAGTTCTTC.

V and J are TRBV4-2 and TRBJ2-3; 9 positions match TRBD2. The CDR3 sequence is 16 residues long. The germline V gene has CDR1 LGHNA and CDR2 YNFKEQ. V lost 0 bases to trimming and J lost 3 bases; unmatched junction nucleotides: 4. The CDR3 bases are TGTGCCAGCAGCCAAGATGCTAGCGGGACGACAGATACGCAGTATTTT. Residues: CASSQDASGTTDTQYF.

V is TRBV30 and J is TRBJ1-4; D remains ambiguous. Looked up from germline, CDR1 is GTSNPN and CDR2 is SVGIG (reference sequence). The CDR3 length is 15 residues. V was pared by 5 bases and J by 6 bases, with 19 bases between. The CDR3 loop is CAWYAPGGPHEKLFF. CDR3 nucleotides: TGTGCCTGGTATGCTCCGGGCGGGCCTCATGAAAAACTGTTTTTT. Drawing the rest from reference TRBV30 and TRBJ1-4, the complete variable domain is SQTIHQWPATLVQPVGSPLSLECTVEGTSNPNLYWYRQAAGRGLQLLFYSVGIGQISSEVPQNLSASRPQDRQFILSSKKLLLSDSGFYLCAWYAPGGPHEKLFFGSGTQLSVL.

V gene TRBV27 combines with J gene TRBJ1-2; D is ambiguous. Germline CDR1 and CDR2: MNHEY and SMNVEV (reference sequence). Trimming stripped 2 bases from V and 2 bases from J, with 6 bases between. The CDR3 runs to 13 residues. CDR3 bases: TGTGCCAGCAGTTTACGGGAGAACTATGGCTACACCTTC. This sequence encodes CASSLRENYGYTF.